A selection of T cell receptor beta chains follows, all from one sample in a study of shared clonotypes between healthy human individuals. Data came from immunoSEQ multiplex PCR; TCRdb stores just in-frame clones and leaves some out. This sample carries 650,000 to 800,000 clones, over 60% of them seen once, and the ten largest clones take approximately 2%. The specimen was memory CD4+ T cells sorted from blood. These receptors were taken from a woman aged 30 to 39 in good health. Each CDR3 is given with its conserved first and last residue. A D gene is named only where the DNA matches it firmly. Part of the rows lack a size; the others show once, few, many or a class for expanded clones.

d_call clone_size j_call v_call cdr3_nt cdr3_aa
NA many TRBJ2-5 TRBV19 TGTGCCAGTAGTATAAGACCCTTTGGAGAGAGAGAGACCCAGTACTTC CASSIRPFGERETQYF
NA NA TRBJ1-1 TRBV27 TGTGCCAGCAGCCCCCAGGGTCGGGGGGATGAAGCTTTCTTT CASSPQGRGDEAFF
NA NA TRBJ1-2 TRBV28 TGTGCCAGCAGCTCCGAGAAGAGTTGGAAGGGCTACACCTTC CASSSEKSWKGYTF
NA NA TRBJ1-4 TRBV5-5 TGTGCCAGCAGCTTTGCCTCGGGGGCGACTAATGAAAAACTGTTTTTT CASSFASGATNEKLFF
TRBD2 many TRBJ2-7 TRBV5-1 TGCGCCAGCAACTTAAGGACTAGCGGGAGTCGATCAACCTACGAGCAGTACTTC CASNLRTSGSRSTYEQYF
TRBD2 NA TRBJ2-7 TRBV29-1 TGCAGCGTCGTACTAGCGGGAGAGTACGAGCAGTACTTC CSVVLAGEYEQYF
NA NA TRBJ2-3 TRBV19 TGTGCCAGTAGTGCCAGACACGATACGCAGTATTTT CASSARHDTQYF
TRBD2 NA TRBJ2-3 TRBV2 TGTGCCAGCAGTGACACTAGCGGGAGGGCCACAGATACGCAGTATTTT CASSDTSGRATDTQYF
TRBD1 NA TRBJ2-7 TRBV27 TGTGCCAGCAGAAGCTCCGGGACAGGAGGTTGGAGGCAGTACTTC CASRSSGTGGWRQYF
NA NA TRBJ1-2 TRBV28 TGTGCCAGCAGACAGGGATTGGACTATGGCTACACCTTC CASRQGLDYGYTF
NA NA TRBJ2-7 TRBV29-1 TGCAGCGCAACAAGGGGGAGACAGGGAGGGTACGAGCAGTACTTC CSATRGRQGGYEQYF
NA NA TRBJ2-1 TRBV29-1 TGCAGCGTTGCCAGCGTCAGGGCCTCCTACAATGAGCAGTTCTTC CSVASVRASYNEQFF
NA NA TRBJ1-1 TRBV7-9 TGTGCCAGCAGCCAACAGTTAGGGACGAACACTGAAGCTTTCTTT CASSQQLGTNTEAFF
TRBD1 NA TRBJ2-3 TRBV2 TGTGCCAGCGAAGTACAGGGGCGTGTGAGCACAGATACGCAGTATTTT CASEVQGRVSTDTQYF
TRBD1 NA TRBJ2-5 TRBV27 TGTGCCAGCAGAGATCAGGGGGCCCACCAAGAGACCCAGTACTTC CASRDQGAHQETQYF
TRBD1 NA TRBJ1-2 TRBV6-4 TGTGCCAGCAGTGACCCGGGACAGGGCGGATATGGCTACACCTTC CASSDPGQGGYGYTF
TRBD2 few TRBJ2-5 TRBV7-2 TGTGCCAGCAGCTGGACTAGCGGGAGAGGGGTTACACAACAAGAGACCCAGTACTTC CASSWTSGRGVTQQETQYF
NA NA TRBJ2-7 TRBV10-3 TGTGCCATCAGTGATTATAACCCCCCCTACGAGCAGTACTTC CAISDYNPPYEQYF
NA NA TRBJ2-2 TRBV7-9 TGTGCCAGCAGCCCCACAGGGTCAAACGGGGAGCTGTTTTTT CASSPTGSNGELFF
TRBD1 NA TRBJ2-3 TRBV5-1 TGCGCCAGCAAGAGGACAGGGACCCTAGATACGCAGTATTTT CASKRTGTLDTQYF
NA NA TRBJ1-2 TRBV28 TGTGCCAGCAGTTTTCCCGGGGGAATTCGGGGCTACACCTTC CASSFPGGIRGYTF
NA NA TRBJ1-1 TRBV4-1 TGCGCCAGCAGCCAAGATCAGGCAGGCCCTGAAGCTTTCTTT CASSQDQAGPEAFF
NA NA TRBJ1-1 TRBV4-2 TGTGCCAGCAGCTTGGCCCGCGACACTGAAGCTTTCTTT CASSLARDTEAFF
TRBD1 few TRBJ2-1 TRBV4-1 TGCGCCAGCAGCCCTACCTCCCAGGGGGCCTTCTCCTACAATGAGCAGTTCTTC CASSPTSQGAFSYNEQFF
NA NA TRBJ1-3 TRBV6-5 TGTGCCAGCAGTTACTCAATAGGGACTGGAAACACCATATATTTT CASSYSIGTGNTIYF
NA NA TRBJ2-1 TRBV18 TGTGCCAGCTCACCACTACAGGGCCAATCCAATGAGCAGTTCTTC CASSPLQGQSNEQFF
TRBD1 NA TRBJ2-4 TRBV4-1 TGCGCCAGCAGCCAAGTGGGGATGCAGGGGGCGACCCGTCTAGCCAAAAACATTCAGTACTTC CASSQVGMQGATRLAKNIQYF
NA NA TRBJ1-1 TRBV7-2 TGTGCCAGCAGCTTAGGGGCCCTTATCGTGAACACTGAAGCTTTCTTT CASSLGALIVNTEAFF
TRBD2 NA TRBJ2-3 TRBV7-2 TGTGCCAGCAGCGGGAGGCCTAGCGGGTGGGCAGATACGCAGTATTTT CASSGRPSGWADTQYF
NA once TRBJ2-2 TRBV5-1 TGCGCCAGCAGCTTGGAGCTGACAGGCCCGAACACCGGGGAGCTGTTTTTT CASSLELTGPNTGELFF
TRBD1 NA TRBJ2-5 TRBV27 TGTGCCAGCAGAAGACAGGGGCAAGAGACCCAGTACTTC CASRRQGQETQYF
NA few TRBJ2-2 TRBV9 TGTGCCAGCAGCAAGGACTTACCGACCGGGGAGCTGTTTTTT CASSKDLPTGELFF
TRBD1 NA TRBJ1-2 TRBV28 TGTGCCAGCAGTTTCCCGGGACAGACTCTGGGCTACACCTTC CASSFPGQTLGYTF
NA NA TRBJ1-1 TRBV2 TGTGCCATAAAGTGGGGTAGGAACACTGAAGCTTTCTTT CAIKWGRNTEAFF
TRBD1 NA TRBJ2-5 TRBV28 TGTGCCAGCAGAGACAGGGGTGAAGAGACCCAGTACTTC CASRDRGEETQYF